These T cell receptor beta chains were read from a single sample in a study of tumor-infiltrating lymphocytes in primary liver carcinoma. TCRdb redid the calling of the multiplex PCR reads with MiXCR, one entry per CDR3 protein. The sample shows about 180,000 distinct CDR3 sequences, around 60% of them seen only once. Input material: peripheral blood. The receptors derive from a man aged 35 to 55 with primary liver carcinoma and hepatitis B virus infection. Both conserved end residues are part of each CDR3. A D gene is named only where the DNA matches it firmly. Clone size is shown for a subset of rows, as once, few, many or a class of expanded clone.

J gene: TRBJ2-3
D gene: -
clone size: many
V gene: TRBV29-1
CDR3 DNA: TGCAGCGTTTCGAGAGTAGGGACAGATACGCAGTATTTT
CDR3 protein: CSVSRVGTDTQYF

J gene: TRBJ2-7
D gene: -
clone size: -
V gene: TRBV6-5
CDR3 DNA: TGTGCCAGCAGTTACTCGAACCCAGACTCTCCCGACGAGCAGTACTTC
CDR3 protein: CASSYSNPDSPDEQYF

J gene: TRBJ2-5
D gene: TRBD2
clone size: few
V gene: TRBV12-3/TRBV12-4
CDR3 DNA: TGTGCCAGCAGTCCCGGGACTAGCGGGAGGGAAGAGACCCAGTACTTC
CDR3 protein: CASSPGTSGREETQYF

J gene: TRBJ2-7
D gene: TRBD2
clone size: -
V gene: TRBV5-1
CDR3 DNA: TGCGCCAGCAGCTTGGCCGTAAGCGGGAGCCTTCTATACGAGCAGTACTTC
CDR3 protein: CASSLAVSGSLLYEQYF

J gene: TRBJ1-1
D gene: -
clone size: -
V gene: TRBV10-2
CDR3 DNA: TGCGCCAGCAGTGTCCCGGGCACGAACACTGAAGCTTTCTTT
CDR3 protein: CASSVPGTNTEAFF

J gene: TRBJ1-5
D gene: -
clone size: -
V gene: TRBV6-2/TRBV6-3
CDR3 DNA: TGTGCCAGCGGGGACATACAGAATCAGCCCCAGCATTTT
CDR3 protein: CASGDIQNQPQHF

J gene: TRBJ2-1
D gene: TRBD1
clone size: -
V gene: TRBV6-5
CDR3 DNA: TGTGCCAGCAGTAAAGCATACACAGGGGGCCCCTACAATGAGCAGTTCTTC
CDR3 protein: CASSKAYTGGPYNEQFF

J gene: TRBJ2-1
D gene: -
clone size: -
V gene: TRBV4-3
CDR3 DNA: TGCGCCAGCAGCCAATTCCCCCCCCTGGCGGACAATGAGCAGTTCTTC
CDR3 protein: CASSQFPPLADNEQFF

J gene: TRBJ1-1
D gene: -
clone size: many
V gene: TRBV11-2
CDR3 DNA: TGTGCCAGCAGCTACCCGGGCCTGAACACTGAAGCTTTCTTT
CDR3 protein: CASSYPGLNTEAFF

J gene: TRBJ2-7
D gene: TRBD1
clone size: few
V gene: TRBV6-2/TRBV6-3
CDR3 DNA: TGTGCCAGCAGTTACTCGGGACAGGAGTACTACGAGCAGTACTTC
CDR3 protein: CASSYSGQEYYEQYF

J gene: TRBJ2-2
D gene: -
clone size: -
V gene: TRBV12-3/TRBV12-4
CDR3 DNA: TGTGCCAGCAGTTTTGAAGAGGCCGGGGAGCTGTTTTTT
CDR3 protein: CASSFEEAGELFF

J gene: TRBJ2-7
D gene: -
clone size: few
V gene: TRBV12-3/TRBV12-4
CDR3 DNA: TGTGCCAGCAGTCTCAGTAGCTCCTACGAGCAGTACTTC
CDR3 protein: CASSLSSSYEQYF

J gene: TRBJ2-7
D gene: -
clone size: -
V gene: TRBV7-9
CDR3 DNA: TGTGCCAGCAGCTTAAGGGCGGACAGCTCCTACGAGCAGTACTTC
CDR3 protein: CASSLRADSSYEQYF

J gene: TRBJ1-5
D gene: TRBD1
clone size: -
V gene: TRBV29-1
CDR3 DNA: TGCAGCGTGGGACAGGGCCGTAGCAATCAGCCCCAGCATTTT
CDR3 protein: CSVGQGRSNQPQHF

J gene: TRBJ1-4
D gene: -
clone size: -
V gene: TRBV11-2
CDR3 DNA: TGTGCCACCAGCTTACAGGAGGAACTGGTTTTT
CDR3 protein: CATSLQEELVF

J gene: TRBJ2-5
D gene: TRBD2
clone size: many
V gene: TRBV5-1
CDR3 DNA: TGCGCCAGCAGCTTGTTAGGCGGGAGTCAAGAGACCCAGTACTTC
CDR3 protein: CASSLLGGSQETQYF

J gene: TRBJ2-1
D gene: TRBD2
clone size: -
V gene: TRBV11-3
CDR3 DNA: TGTGCCAGCAGCTTAGCGTGGGATAGCGGGAGATCTGAGCCGTTCTTC
CDR3 protein: CASSLAWDSGRSEPFF

J gene: TRBJ2-7
D gene: -
clone size: many
V gene: TRBV11-2
CDR3 DNA: TGTGCCAGCAGCCGAGAGGCGGGGACCGGGTACGAGCAGTACTTC
CDR3 protein: CASSREAGTGYEQYF

J gene: TRBJ1-4
D gene: -
clone size: many
V gene: TRBV29-1
CDR3 DNA: TGCAGCGTTGGAGTGACCTCTACTAATGAAAAACTGTTTTTT
CDR3 protein: CSVGVTSTNEKLFF

J gene: TRBJ2-1
D gene: TRBD2
clone size: -
V gene: TRBV6-2/TRBV6-3
CDR3 DNA: TGTGCCAGCAGCCAACCCGCGCCGGGACTATGGCAGTTCTTC
CDR3 protein: CASSQPAPGLWQFF

J gene: TRBJ2-2
D gene: -
clone size: -
V gene: TRBV6-5
CDR3 DNA: TGTGCCAGCAGTTACGGCCTAGGGAACACCAGGGAGCTGTTTTTT
CDR3 protein: CASSYGLGNTRELFF

J gene: TRBJ2-1
D gene: TRBD2
clone size: many
V gene: TRBV11-2
CDR3 DNA: TGTGCCAGCAGCTTAACTAGCGGGAGCAATGAGCAGTTCTTC
CDR3 protein: CASSLTSGSNEQFF

J gene: TRBJ2-1
D gene: -
clone size: many
V gene: TRBV29-1
CDR3 DNA: TGCAGCGTTGAAGGGTTCAATGAGCAGTTCTTC
CDR3 protein: CSVEGFNEQFF

J gene: TRBJ2-7
D gene: -
clone size: -
V gene: TRBV28
CDR3 DNA: TGTGCCAGCAGATCAGACGCCGGGAGCACCTACGAGCAGTACTTC
CDR3 protein: CASRSDAGSTYEQYF

J gene: TRBJ2-7
D gene: -
clone size: -
V gene: TRBV11-2
CDR3 DNA: TGTGCCAGCAGCCTTACGTACAAGCAGTACTTC
CDR3 protein: CASSLTYKQYF

J gene: TRBJ1-1
D gene: TRBD1
clone size: -
V gene: TRBV14
CDR3 DNA: TGTGCCAGCAGCCCTTGGACAGGGGCGACCTTGAACACTGAAGCTTTCTTT
CDR3 protein: CASSPWTGATLNTEAFF

J gene: TRBJ2-1
D gene: -
clone size: few
V gene: TRBV4-1
CDR3 DNA: TGCGCCAGCAGCGATACAGTGGGGGCTCGAAAAGGCAATGAGCAGTTCTTC
CDR3 protein: CASSDTVGARKGNEQFF

J gene: TRBJ2-7
D gene: -
clone size: few
V gene: TRBV12-3/TRBV12-4
CDR3 DNA: TGTGCCAGCAGTACGGGGCTCTACTACGAGCAGTACTTC
CDR3 protein: CASSTGLYYEQYF

J gene: TRBJ2-7
D gene: -
clone size: -
V gene: TRBV4-2
CDR3 DNA: TGTGCCAGCAGCCAAGATCGGGGTAACGGTCCTTACGAGCAGTACTTC
CDR3 protein: CASSQDRGNGPYEQYF

J gene: TRBJ1-1
D gene: -
clone size: -
V gene: TRBV6-5
CDR3 DNA: TGTGCCAGCAGTTACCGTCCGGGGATTGAAGCTTTCTTT
CDR3 protein: CASSYRPGIEAFF

J gene: TRBJ2-1
D gene: -
clone size: -
V gene: TRBV4-1
CDR3 DNA: TGCGCCAGCAGCCAAGGGGGGGGCGATGTAAATGAGCAGTTCTTC
CDR3 protein: CASSQGGGDVNEQFF

J gene: TRBJ2-7
D gene: -
clone size: -
V gene: TRBV5-6
CDR3 DNA: TGTGCCGGCAGCTTGGAACGGGGCGAGCAGTACTTC
CDR3 protein: CAGSLERGEQYF

J gene: TRBJ2-7
D gene: TRBD1
clone size: -
V gene: TRBV6-5
CDR3 DNA: TGTGCCAGCAGTTATGGGGGACAGACCTCCTACGAGCAGTACTTC
CDR3 protein: CASSYGGQTSYEQYF

J gene: TRBJ2-7
D gene: -
clone size: -
V gene: TRBV7-9
CDR3 DNA: TGTGCCAGCAATCCCGGTCGCACCGGCGGGCAGTACTTC
CDR3 protein: CASNPGRTGGQYF

J gene: TRBJ1-3
D gene: TRBD1
clone size: -
V gene: TRBV12-3/TRBV12-4
CDR3 DNA: TGTGCCAGCAGTTTGGGTGGGACAGGGGGGACTTTT
CDR3 protein: CASSLGGTGGTF

J gene: TRBJ2-1
D gene: TRBD2
clone size: few
V gene: TRBV6-6
CDR3 DNA: TGTGCCAGCAGGGGACTAGCGGGGAGTGGTACTTCTAGCAATGAGCAGTTCTTC
CDR3 protein: CASRGLAGSGTSSNEQFF

J gene: TRBJ2-7
D gene: -
clone size: many
V gene: TRBV11-2
CDR3 DNA: TGTGCCAGCAGCCGGGACGGCTACGAGCAGTACTTC
CDR3 protein: CASSRDGYEQYF

J gene: TRBJ2-7
D gene: -
clone size: -
V gene: TRBV6-1
CDR3 DNA: TGTGCCAGCACCCCGAGGGCCTACGAGCAGTACTTC
CDR3 protein: CASTPRAYEQYF

J gene: TRBJ1-6
D gene: -
clone size: many
V gene: TRBV11-1
CDR3 DNA: TGTGCCAGCAGCCCCGGGCAGACCAATTCACCCCTCCACTTT
CDR3 protein: CASSPGQTNSPLHF

J gene: TRBJ2-7
D gene: -
clone size: -
V gene: TRBV6-5
CDR3 DNA: TGTGCCAGCAGTTCGCCTGGCCGGCCGGACGAGCAGTACTTC
CDR3 protein: CASSSPGRPDEQYF

J gene: TRBJ2-7
D gene: -
clone size: -
V gene: TRBV5-6
CDR3 DNA: TGTGCCAGCAGCTTGGTTGGGCAGGTGAGCTCCTACGAGCAGTACTTC
CDR3 protein: CASSLVGQVSSYEQYF

J gene: TRBJ2-5
D gene: -
clone size: many
V gene: TRBV11-2
CDR3 DNA: TGTGCCAGTCAGAAGGGACCTGGCGAGACCCAGTACTTC
CDR3 protein: CASQKGPGETQYF

J gene: TRBJ2-3
D gene: -
clone size: -
V gene: TRBV7-8
CDR3 DNA: TGTGCCAGCAGCTCGAGACCCGGCCTAAGCACAGATACGCAGTATTTT
CDR3 protein: CASSSRPGLSTDTQYF

J gene: TRBJ2-2
D gene: -
clone size: -
V gene: TRBV11-2
CDR3 DNA: TGTGTCAGCAGACCGATAAGGGTAGCGAACACCGGGGAACTGTTTTTT
CDR3 protein: CVSRPIRVANTGELFF

J gene: TRBJ2-2
D gene: -
clone size: -
V gene: TRBV11-2
CDR3 DNA: TGTGCCAGCATTCTTTTTTCGTCGAACACAGGGGAGCTGTTTTTT
CDR3 protein: CASILFSSNTGELFF

J gene: TRBJ2-7
D gene: -
clone size: many
V gene: TRBV11-1
CDR3 DNA: TGTGCCAGCAGCTTAGGCCTCGCAGGGACCTACGAGCAGTACTTC
CDR3 protein: CASSLGLAGTYEQYF

J gene: TRBJ2-3
D gene: -
clone size: once
V gene: TRBV29-1
CDR3 DNA: TGCAGCGTTGAAAGCAGGGATGGCACAGATAGACAGTATTTT
CDR3 protein: CSVESRDGTDRQYF

J gene: TRBJ2-5
D gene: TRBD2
clone size: many
V gene: TRBV11-1
CDR3 DNA: TGTGCCAGCAGCTCGGGACTAGCGGGAGGAGAGACCCAGTACTTC
CDR3 protein: CASSSGLAGGETQYF